The rows below give T cell receptor beta chains drawn from one sample of a study of blood T cell repertoires in COVID-19. Assay: immunoSEQ multiplex PCR; the TCRdb copy retains only in-frame clones and omits some. Among roughly 170,000 clones listed, around 90% were seen once. The sequencing input was peripheral blood. The receptors stem from a man aged 35 to 55 with active or convalescent COVID-19. Each CDR3 is given with its conserved first and last residue. A D gene is named only where the DNA matches it firmly. Size values are once, few and many counts, or a class for expanded clones, and some rows have none.

V gene,clone size,D gene,J gene,CDR3 DNA,CDR3 protein
TRBV5-1,once,TRBD1,TRBJ2-7,TGCGCCAGCAGCCCCGACCGGGACAGGGCCTACGAGCAGTACTTC,CASSPDRDRAYEQYF
TRBV5-8,NA,NA,TRBJ2-2,TGTGCCAGCAGCTTGGGTTGGCAGGGGAAGCGCCCCGGGGAGCTGTTTTTT,CASSLGWQGKRPGELFF
TRBV19,NA,NA,TRBJ1-1,TGTGCCAGTAGTATTCCCGGGGTGGTAAACACTGAAGCTTTCTTT,CASSIPGVVNTEAFF
TRBV4-2,NA,NA,TRBJ1-1,TGTGCCAGCAGCCAAGATCGCCGCACAGAAGCTTTCTTT,CASSQDRRTEAFF
TRBV10-1,NA,NA,TRBJ2-7,TGCGCCAGCAGTGAAGTCAGGGACTACGAGCAGTACTTC,CASSEVRDYEQYF
TRBV28,NA,NA,TRBJ2-7,TGTGCCAGTTACCTATCGGGACAACACCACGAGCAGTACTTC,CASYLSGQHHEQYF
TRBV18,NA,NA,TRBJ1-5,TGTGCCAGCTCACGGGGGGATCAGCCCCAGCATTTT,CASSRGDQPQHF
TRBV18,NA,TRBD1,TRBJ1-4,TGTGCCAGCTCAGACAGGGGCCCAACTAATGAAAAACTGTTTTTT,CASSDRGPTNEKLFF
TRBV9,NA,NA,TRBJ1-1,TGTGCCAGCAGCGTAGGAGGTGGCCACCTTGAAGCTTTCTTT,CASSVGGGHLEAFF
TRBV30,NA,TRBD1,TRBJ1-2,TGTGCCTGGAAGGGGGCCCTAGGCTACACCTTC,CAWKGALGYTF
TRBV6-6,NA,TRBD1,TRBJ1-1,TGTGCCAGCAGTTACTTAGGACAGGGGAAGACTGAAGCTTTCTTT,CASSYLGQGKTEAFF
TRBV6-1,NA,NA,TRBJ2-2,TGTGCCAGCAGTGAAGCGATTACGACAGGAGAATCCACCGGGGAGCTGTTTTTT,CASSEAITTGESTGELFF
TRBV11-2,NA,TRBD1,TRBJ2-7,TGTGCCAGCAGCCCACGGACAGGGGGCATCGAGCAGTACTTC,CASSPRTGGIEQYF
TRBV5-8,NA,NA,TRBJ1-5,TGTGCCAGCAGCATTAAGGGAGGGGGGGGCAATCAGCCCCAGCATTTT,CASSIKGGGGNQPQHF
TRBV10-3,once,TRBD1,TRBJ2-2,TGTGCCATCAGCCCAGGGGGCACCGGGGAGCTGTTTTTT,CAISPGGTGELFF
TRBV6-5,NA,NA,TRBJ1-4,TGTGCCAGCAGTTACTCTCGGACCGGGATTGAAAAACTGTTTTTT,CASSYSRTGIEKLFF
TRBV6-6,NA,NA,TRBJ1-2,TGTGCCAGCACCGCTAGAGGCGCGGTTGTCTATGGCTACACCTTC,CASTARGAVVYGYTF
TRBV6-1,few,NA,TRBJ1-6,TGTGCCAGCAGTGAAGCGGCAGGTTCACCCCTCCACTTT,CASSEAAGSPLHF
TRBV4-3,few,TRBD2,TRBJ2-3,TGCGCCAGCAGCCCCGGGACTACTAGCACAGATACGCAGTATTTT,CASSPGTTSTDTQYF
TRBV3-1/TRBV3-2,NA,NA,TRBJ2-5,TGTGCCAGCAGCCCCGGGACTTCGCAAGAGACCCAGTACTTC,CASSPGTSQETQYF
TRBV30,NA,TRBD1,TRBJ1-1,TGTGCCTGGAGTCATGGACAGGGGGCGAGCACTGAAGCTTTCTTT,CAWSHGQGASTEAFF
TRBV6-1,NA,TRBD2,TRBJ2-1,TGTGCCAGCAGTCGTAGCGGGGGGGCGAATGAGCAGTTCTTC,CASSRSGGANEQFF
TRBV4-2,NA,NA,TRBJ1-1,TGTGCCAGCAGCCAAGAAAGGGGCCAGGGCCAGACTGAAGCTTTCTTT,CASSQERGQGQTEAFF
TRBV4-3,NA,NA,TRBJ2-1,TGCGCCAGCAGCCACAAGAGGGGGGGCCGAGGGGAGCAGTTCTTC,CASSHKRGGRGEQFF
TRBV5-6,NA,NA,TRBJ1-3,TGTGCCAGCAGTTTAAAGGGGGGAAACACCATATATTTT,CASSLKGGNTIYF
TRBV27,NA,TRBD2,TRBJ2-5,TGTGCCAGCAGTTTATCGGGGGAGGGGACCCAGTACTTC,CASSLSGEGTQYF
TRBV7-2,NA,NA,TRBJ1-3,TGTGCCAGCAGCTTAGCAGGAGGATCTGGAAACACCATATATTTT,CASSLAGGSGNTIYF
TRBV9,NA,NA,TRBJ2-1,TGTGCCAGCAGCGTGGGCAGGCCCACCAATGAGCAGTTCTTC,CASSVGRPTNEQFF
TRBV7-2,NA,NA,TRBJ1-3,TGTGCCAGCAGCTTATTGAGGGCGTCCTCTGGAAACACCATATATTTT,CASSLLRASSGNTIYF
TRBV14,NA,NA,TRBJ1-3,TGTGCCAGCAGCCCCCTAAGGGGGGGTAGTGGAAACACCATATATTTT,CASSPLRGGSGNTIYF
TRBV18,NA,NA,TRBJ2-5,TGTGCCAGCTCACCAGGGAGAGGGTCCGAGACCCAGTACTTC,CASSPGRGSETQYF
TRBV6-2/TRBV6-3,NA,NA,TRBJ1-5,TGTGCCAGCAGTTACAGGGGAAGGGGTTGGGGCAATCAGCCCCAGCATTTT,CASSYRGRGWGNQPQHF
TRBV30,NA,NA,TRBJ2-7,TGTGCCTGGAGTGTAGGTGGGGGCGTCTACGAGCAGTACTTC,CAWSVGGGVYEQYF
TRBV19,NA,TRBD1,TRBJ2-7,TGTGCCAGTAGTATTCGACAGGGCTACGAGCAGTACTTC,CASSIRQGYEQYF
TRBV15,NA,TRBD1,TRBJ2-2,TGTGCCACCAGCAGGGGACAGGGGAGGAACACCGGGGAGCTGTTTTTT,CATSRGQGRNTGELFF
TRBV9,once,TRBD1,TRBJ1-2,TGTGCCAGCAGCGTCGGGACAGGGTATGGCTACACCTTC,CASSVGTGYGYTF
TRBV28,NA,TRBD1,TRBJ1-4,TGTGCCAGCAGTTTGGGACAGATCGATGAAAAACTGTTTTTT,CASSLGQIDEKLFF
TRBV12-3/TRBV12-4,NA,NA,TRBJ1-1,TGTGCCAGCAGTTTTCCCGGAAGCGGAGCTTTCTTT,CASSFPGSGAFF
TRBV6-2/TRBV6-3,once,TRBD2,TRBJ2-5,TGTGCCAGCAGTCGCCCGACTAGCGGGGAGGAGACCCAGTACTTC,CASSRPTSGEETQYF
TRBV9,few,TRBD2,TRBJ2-3,TGTGCCAGCAGCGCGCGGGGGGGCCAATCAGCAGATACGCAGTATTTT,CASSARGGQSADTQYF
TRBV19,few,NA,TRBJ2-5,TGTGCCAGTAGTAGCAATTGGCCCCTTCAAGAGACCCAGTACTTC,CASSSNWPLQETQYF
TRBV11-3,once,TRBD2,TRBJ2-2,TGTGCCAGCAGCTTACGCGGGGGGGCCGCCGGGGAGCTGTTTTTT,CASSLRGGAAGELFF
TRBV19,NA,TRBD2,TRBJ2-5,TGTGCCAGTAGTATTTTAGGCGGGAGCGTAGAGACCCAGTACTTC,CASSILGGSVETQYF
TRBV6-6,once,NA,TRBJ2-4,TGTGCCAGCAGTTCCGAGCCAGGGGACATTCAGTACTTC,CASSSEPGDIQYF
TRBV10-3,NA,NA,TRBJ1-2,TGTGCCATCAGTGAGTACGAGAATGGCTACACCTTC,CAISEYENGYTF
TRBV28,NA,NA,TRBJ1-6,TGTGCCAGCAGAGAATGGACAAATTCACCCCTCCACTTT,CASREWTNSPLHF
TRBV6-2/TRBV6-3,NA,NA,TRBJ2-5,TGTGCCAGCAGTTACGGCCAGAAAGAGACCCAGTACTTC,CASSYGQKETQYF
TRBV4-1,NA,NA,TRBJ1-3,TGCGCCAGCAGCCAAGAAATCTTGGGAAACACCATATATTTT,CASSQEILGNTIYF